Presented here are 3 T cell receptor beta chains from one specimen sequenced in a study of blood T cells in healthy people across ages. Through a sample-barcoded 5' primer and a J-beta primer mix, a second PCR was run for roughly 6 to 12 cycles. TCRdb re-called the 5' RACE reads with MiXCR, one entry per CDR3 protein. The sample lists over 1,300,000 distinct CDR3 sequences, almost 60% occurring once. Source material: blood. Receptor source: a man between 18 and 29 years old in good health.

This chain connects TRBV6-5 to TRBJ1-3; TRBD1 aligns across 8 bases. The junction had 6 bases not matched to a gene; V was cut back by 1 base and J by 4 bases. The CDR3 has 16 residues. Germline CDR1 reads MNHEY; CDR2 reads SVGAGI. Here the CDR3 reads CASSYWTGMGGNTIYF. DNA for the CDR3: TGTGCCAGCAGTTACTGGACAGGGATGGGAGGAAACACCATATATTTT.

This clonotype was counted between two and nine times. V usage is TRBV7-9 and J usage is TRBJ2-7, with 8 bases that match TRBD1. From germline, CDR1 is SEHNR and CDR2 FQNEAQ (reference sequence). CDR3 length: 15 amino acids. The V gene end was trimmed by 5 bases and the J gene end by 3 bases; junction bases not matched to a gene: 9. The DNA of the CDR3 is TGTGCCAGCAGCGATGGGACAGGCGAGGGCTACGAGCAGTACTTC. Protein product: CASSDGTGEGYEQYF.

This clonotype appeared once. In DNA form, the CDR3 reads TGTGCCAGCAGCTTAGAGGATCGAGAGCAGTACTTC. Its translation is CASSLEDREQYF. This chain links TRBV5-4 with TRBJ2-7, with D uncertain. The CDR3 runs 12 residues. Per the germline V gene, CDR1 is SGHNT and CDR2 is YYREEE (reference sequence). Between the trimmed V and J ends, which lost 2 bases and 7 bases, there was a span of 10 bases.